This T cell receptor (beta chain) was recovered during a study of shared clonotypes between healthy human individuals. Germline V gene lookup returns CDR1 SGDLS and CDR2 YYNGEE. This CDR3 has 15 residues. Repertoires were generated with immunoSEQ multiplex PCR, while TCRdb's copy carries only in-frame clones and drops some. The table has roughly 2,300,000 clones, just under 95% seen once. The chain is built from TRBV9 and TRBJ2-5; tentatively, D is TRBD1 (5 bases). TRBJ2-7 explains the end of the DNA better; the J call may be wrong. The origin of this receptor is a man aged 18 to 29 in good health. Some clones in this sample may be carry-over from other donors' samples. Sequenced: naive CD4+ T cells from PBMCs. Subset meaning: CD45RA+ positively selected. CDR3 in DNA: TGTGCCAGCAGCGTAGCTCCAGGGAACAGCTACGAGCAGTACTTC. It encodes CASSVAPGNSYEQYF.